This section outlines one TCR beta chain sequence together with its context. The antigen is not known. The entry originates in a study of T cells after posttransplantation cyclophosphamide. Data came from immunoSEQ multiplex PCR; TCRdb stores just in-frame clones and leaves some out. This table holds several thousand clones, about three quarters found once. CDR1 is MNHEY, CDR2 SVGAGI, per germline. This CDR3 has 15 amino acids. Trimming took 6 bases from V and 5 from J; bases not matched to a gene: 10. Study-wide findings and caveats: Donor-recipient repertoire similarity was low at 1-2 months, rising over year one. Recipient CMV seropositivity and CMV reactivation strongly tracked TRB clonality. Blood and skin or GI T cell repertoires showed limited TRB overlap.

Sampled 1 year posttransplant, controls received myeloablative marrow transplants, methotrexate and a calcineurin inhibitor. The chain employs TRBV6-5 and TRBJ2-5; 9 bases line up with TRBD1. This TCR came from a female patient aged 50-59 years who received an allogeneic stem cell transplant from an unrelated donor, was CMV-positive, and had acute and chronic GVHD. Some of the T cells might come from the graft donor. The material sequenced was PBMCs, taken around 290 days after allogeneic stem cell transplant with calcineurin inhibitor and methotrexate. The CDR3 DNA reads TGTGCCAGCAGAGAGCCGGGGACAGGGCGCGAGACCCAGTACTTC. Residues: CASREPGTGRETQYF.